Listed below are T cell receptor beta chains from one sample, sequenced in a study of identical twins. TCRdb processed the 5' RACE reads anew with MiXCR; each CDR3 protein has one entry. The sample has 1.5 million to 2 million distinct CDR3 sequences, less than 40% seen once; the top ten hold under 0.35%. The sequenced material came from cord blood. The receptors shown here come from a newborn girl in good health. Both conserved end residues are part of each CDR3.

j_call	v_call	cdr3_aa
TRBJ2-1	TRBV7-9	CASSTLAGGSNEQFF
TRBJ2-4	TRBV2	CASSEEESGNIQYF
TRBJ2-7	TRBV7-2	CASSLIVAGSYEQYF
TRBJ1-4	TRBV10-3	CAIALGPKGEKLFF
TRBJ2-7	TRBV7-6	CASSLARQAEQYF
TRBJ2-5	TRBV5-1	CASRSDRSQETQYF
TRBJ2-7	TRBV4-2	CASSQAGTGAYEQYF
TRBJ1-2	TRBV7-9	CATLARGANTF
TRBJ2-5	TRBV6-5	CASSYSPVGEQYF
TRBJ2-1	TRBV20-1	CSARDLEGRGEQFF
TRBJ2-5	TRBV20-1	CSAALAGTYNEQYF
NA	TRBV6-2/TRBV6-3	CASSYLGRSSYNEQYF
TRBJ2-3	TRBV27	CASSRETSGRASTDTQYF
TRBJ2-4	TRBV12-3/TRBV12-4	CASSLTNIAKNIQYF
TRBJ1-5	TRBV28	CASSLGRVNQPQHF
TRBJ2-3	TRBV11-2	CASSPRPVTDTQYF
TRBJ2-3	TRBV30	CAWTSGGADTQYF
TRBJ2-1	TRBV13	CASSPRLAGPSSYNEQFF
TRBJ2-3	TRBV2	CASSWVCQDTQYF
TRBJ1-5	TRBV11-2	CASSLDFRDRGRHQPQHF
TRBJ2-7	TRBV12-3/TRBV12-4	CASCSQGAYEQYF
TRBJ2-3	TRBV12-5	CASGPGTGDKDTQYF
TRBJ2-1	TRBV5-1	CASSAGTNYNEQFF
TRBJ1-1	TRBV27	CASSSGWRGTEAFF
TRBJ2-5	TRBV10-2	CASSNGGLGYF
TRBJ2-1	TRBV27	CASSLRGGRYNEQFF
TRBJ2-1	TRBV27	CASSLGTMGKYNEQFF
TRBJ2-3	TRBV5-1	CASSLAGIASDTQYF
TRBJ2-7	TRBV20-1	CSARASGRPYEQYF